This is a list of T cell receptor beta chains from one sample in a study of identical twins. A single record per CDR3 protein comes from TCRdb applying MiXCR to the 5' RACE reads. The sample gives fewer than 550,000 distinct CDR3 sequences, roughly 15% of which show up once; around 0.48% is in the top ten. These same data were also listed under a study on yellow fever vaccine responses in identical twins.

Sequencing was done on a sample of CD4+ T cells sorted from blood. These receptors originate from a woman aged 18-29 years in good health. Both conserved end residues are part of each CDR3. A D gene is named only where the DNA matches it firmly. Where a row states a size, it is once, few, many or the class of an expanded clone; other rows omit it.

D gene: .; V gene: TRBV20-1; clone size: few; J gene: TRBJ1-1; CDR3 DNA: TGCAGTGCTAGAGACCCCAGGGAGAACACTGAAGCTTTCTTT; CDR3 protein: CSARDPRENTEAFF
D gene: .; V gene: TRBV7-8; clone size: .; J gene: TRBJ2-1; CDR3 DNA: TGTGCCAGCAGCTTAAATAGTTATGAGCAGTTCTTC; CDR3 protein: CASSLNSYEQFF
D gene: .; V gene: TRBV12-3/TRBV12-4; clone size: .; J gene: TRBJ1-3; CDR3 DNA: TGTGCCAGCAGCCCAAGATTTAGCTCTGGAAACACCATATATTTT; CDR3 protein: CASSPRFSSGNTIYF
D gene: TRBD1; V gene: TRBV7-2; clone size: .; J gene: TRBJ2-1; CDR3 DNA: TGTGCCAGCAGCCCGACAGGGGCCCTCTCCTACAATGAGCAGTTCTTC; CDR3 protein: CASSPTGALSYNEQFF
D gene: .; V gene: TRBV2; clone size: .; J gene: TRBJ2-7; CDR3 DNA: TGTGCCAGCACCCGAAGACTCTCCTACGAGCAGTACTTC; CDR3 protein: CASTRRLSYEQYF
D gene: TRBD2; V gene: TRBV7-6; clone size: few; J gene: TRBJ2-1; CDR3 DNA: TGTGCCAGCACAAGACTAGCGGGAGGGGTGGATGAGCAGTTCTTC; CDR3 protein: CASTRLAGGVDEQFF
D gene: TRBD2; V gene: TRBV20-1; clone size: .; J gene: TRBJ2-3; CDR3 DNA: TGCTGTGCTAGAGAATCCGCCCTAGCGGCGACAGATACGCAGTATTTT; CDR3 protein: CCARESALAATDTQYF
D gene: .; V gene: TRBV21-1; clone size: .; J gene: TRBJ2-2; CDR3 DNA: TGTGCCAGCAGCCCACTAGGACTAGGGGGGAGGGCCGTAACCGGGGAGCTGTTTTTT; CDR3 protein: CASSPLGLGGRAVTGELFF
D gene: TRBD2; V gene: TRBV10-2; clone size: .; J gene: TRBJ2-7; CDR3 DNA: TGCGCCAGCAGTGAGCCCCCCGGACTAGCGGGAGGAAACTACGAGCAGTACTTC; CDR3 protein: CASSEPPGLAGGNYEQYF
D gene: .; V gene: TRBV12-3/TRBV12-4; clone size: few; J gene: TRBJ2-2; CDR3 DNA: TGTGCCAGCAAAACAGGGAGGACCGGGGAGCTGTTTTTT; CDR3 protein: CASKTGRTGELFF
D gene: .; V gene: TRBV7-7; clone size: few; J gene: TRBJ2-5; CDR3 DNA: TGTGCCAGCAGCTTAGATGGGGACATCAAAGAGACCCAGTACTTC; CDR3 protein: CASSLDGDIKETQYF
D gene: .; V gene: TRBV12-3/TRBV12-4; clone size: few; J gene: TRBJ2-1; CDR3 DNA: TGTGCCAGCAGTGAAACGACGGGGACCCCTAATTACAATGAGCAGTTCTTC; CDR3 protein: CASSETTGTPNYNEQFF
D gene: TRBD1; V gene: TRBV29-1; clone size: many; J gene: TRBJ1-1; CDR3 DNA: TGCAGCGTTGGAGGTTTTCGGACAGGGGGAAACACTGAAGCTTTCTTT; CDR3 protein: CSVGGFRTGGNTEAFF
D gene: TRBD1; V gene: TRBV10-1; clone size: .; J gene: TRBJ2-1; CDR3 DNA: TGCGCCAGCAGTGAGTCGACAGGGGGGTTTGAGCAGTTCTTC; CDR3 protein: CASSESTGGFEQFF
D gene: .; V gene: TRBV20-1; clone size: .; J gene: TRBJ2-5; CDR3 DNA: TGCAGTGCCACCCCAAACGCCGAAGGGCAGTACTTC; CDR3 protein: CSATPNAEGQYF
D gene: .; V gene: TRBV12-3/TRBV12-4; clone size: .; J gene: TRBJ2-7; CDR3 DNA: TGTGCCAGCAGTTTTCAGGGGACACCCTCCTACGAGCAGTACTTC; CDR3 protein: CASSFQGTPSYEQYF
D gene: .; V gene: TRBV27; clone size: .; J gene: TRBJ2-6; CDR3 DNA: TGTGCCAGCAGTTTCCTGTCCCTCGGGGCCAACGTCCTGACTTTC; CDR3 protein: CASSFLSLGANVLTF
D gene: .; V gene: TRBV5-1; clone size: .; J gene: TRBJ1-2; CDR3 DNA: TGCGCCAGCAGCCTTCCAGGGTTTGGCTACACCTTC; CDR3 protein: CASSLPGFGYTF
D gene: .; V gene: TRBV10-3; clone size: many; J gene: TRBJ2-3; CDR3 DNA: TGTGCCATCAGTGAGAGAGGGACTAGCACAGATACGCAGTATTTT; CDR3 protein: CAISERGTSTDTQYF
D gene: .; V gene: TRBV6-6; clone size: few; J gene: TRBJ1-2; CDR3 DNA: TGTGCCAGCCAGGTGGGCAGGACCTATGGCTACACCTTC; CDR3 protein: CASQVGRTYGYTF
D gene: .; V gene: TRBV5-1; clone size: many; J gene: TRBJ2-1; CDR3 DNA: TGCGCCAGCAGCTTCTCCGGGTCCAATGAGCAGTTCTTC; CDR3 protein: CASSFSGSNEQFF
D gene: .; V gene: TRBV6-1; clone size: few; J gene: TRBJ1-5; CDR3 DNA: TGTGCCAGCAGTGGTGTTAATCAGCCCCAGCATTTT; CDR3 protein: CASSGVNQPQHF
D gene: .; V gene: TRBV24-1; clone size: few; J gene: TRBJ1-6; CDR3 DNA: TGTGCCACCAGTGCCCGGGATAATTCACCCCTCCACTTT; CDR3 protein: CATSARDNSPLHF
D gene: .; V gene: TRBV12-3/TRBV12-4; clone size: few; J gene: TRBJ2-7; CDR3 DNA: TGTGCCAGCAGTCCGAACTTTGCTCCGATGTCCTACGAGCAGTACTTC; CDR3 protein: CASSPNFAPMSYEQYF
D gene: .; V gene: TRBV7-8; clone size: .; J gene: TRBJ2-1; CDR3 DNA: TGTGCCAGCAGCTTAGCGCCAGGGGGGGGCGAGGATGAGCAGTTCTTC; CDR3 protein: CASSLAPGGGEDEQFF
D gene: TRBD2; V gene: TRBV24-1; clone size: few; J gene: TRBJ2-1; CDR3 DNA: TGTGCCACCAGTCCGGGGGGGGCCGACAATGAGCAGTTCTTC; CDR3 protein: CATSPGGADNEQFF
D gene: .; V gene: TRBV28; clone size: .; J gene: TRBJ2-6; CDR3 DNA: TGTGCCAGCAGTTTAGAGGTGGCGGGGGCCAACGTCCTGACTTTC; CDR3 protein: CASSLEVAGANVLTF
D gene: TRBD1; V gene: TRBV18; clone size: many; J gene: TRBJ2-7; CDR3 DNA: TGTGCCAGCAGTCCAACAGGGGGCTCCTACGAGCAGTACTTC; CDR3 protein: CASSPTGGSYEQYF
D gene: .; V gene: TRBV7-9; clone size: few; J gene: TRBJ2-1; CDR3 DNA: TGTGCCAGCAGAAAAACCACTTACAATGAGCAGTTCTTC; CDR3 protein: CASRKTTYNEQFF
D gene: TRBD2; V gene: TRBV20-1; clone size: .; J gene: TRBJ2-5; CDR3 DNA: TGCAGTGCCGCGGGAGTTCGAGGGTACCAAGAGACCCAGTACTTC; CDR3 protein: CSAAGVRGYQETQYF
D gene: TRBD2; V gene: TRBV6-1; clone size: .; J gene: TRBJ2-1; CDR3 DNA: TGTGCCAGCAGGTCGGGACTAGCGAGCTCCTACAATGAGCAGTTCTTC; CDR3 protein: CASRSGLASSYNEQFF
D gene: TRBD1; V gene: TRBV15; clone size: .; J gene: TRBJ1-6; CDR3 DNA: TGTGCCACCAGTCGGGGGGGACAGCTTGATTCACCCCTCCACTTT; CDR3 protein: CATSRGGQLDSPLHF
D gene: .; V gene: TRBV5-1; clone size: .; J gene: TRBJ2-5; CDR3 DNA: TGCGCCAGCAGCTTGGAGGGGGGCCTGGAGACCCAGTACTTC; CDR3 protein: CASSLEGGLETQYF
D gene: TRBD2; V gene: TRBV20-1; clone size: few; J gene: TRBJ2-1; CDR3 DNA: TGCAGTGCTAGAAGGACTAGCCTAGAGCAGTTCTTC; CDR3 protein: CSARRTSLEQFF
D gene: TRBD1; V gene: TRBV5-1; clone size: few; J gene: TRBJ2-3; CDR3 DNA: TGCGCCAGCAGCTTGGAGGGACAGGGAGGAGATACGCAGTATTTT; CDR3 protein: CASSLEGQGGDTQYF
D gene: .; V gene: TRBV25-1; clone size: .; J gene: TRBJ2-1; CDR3 DNA: TGTGCCAGCAGTGCCTTAGCGGCCAGCTACAATGAGCAGTTCTTC; CDR3 protein: CASSALAASYNEQFF
D gene: .; V gene: TRBV4-1; clone size: few; J gene: TRBJ2-7; CDR3 DNA: TGCGCCAGCAGCCAATACCCGGGACAGCAAGCGGGAGTGGGCTCCTACGAGCAGTACTTC; CDR3 protein: CASSQYPGQQAGVGSYEQYF
D gene: .; V gene: TRBV2; clone size: .; J gene: TRBJ2-6; CDR3 DNA: TGTGCCAGCAACAAGGATACGATGCTCTCTGGGGCCAACGTCCTGACTTTC; CDR3 protein: CASNKDTMLSGANVLTF
D gene: .; V gene: TRBV2; clone size: .; J gene: TRBJ2-7; CDR3 DNA: TGTGCCAGCAATCTTGCGGGAAGGATGGACGAGCAGTACTTC; CDR3 protein: CASNLAGRMDEQYF
D gene: .; V gene: TRBV5-4; clone size: .; J gene: TRBJ2-6; CDR3 DNA: TGTGCCAGCAGCCCTGGGGTTTCCGTGGGGGCCAACGTCCTGACTTTC; CDR3 protein: CASSPGVSVGANVLTF
D gene: TRBD2; V gene: TRBV27; clone size: few; J gene: TRBJ2-1; CDR3 DNA: TGTGCCAGCAGCCCGACTAGCGGGAGGGTCAATGAGCAGTTCTTC; CDR3 protein: CASSPTSGRVNEQFF
D gene: TRBD2; V gene: TRBV6-5; clone size: .; J gene: TRBJ2-1; CDR3 DNA: TGTGCCAGCAGTTACTCTCTAGCGGGAAACAATGAGCAGTTCTTC; CDR3 protein: CASSYSLAGNNEQFF
D gene: .; V gene: TRBV9; clone size: few; J gene: TRBJ1-2; CDR3 DNA: TGTGCCAGCAGCCCTTCCGTGCTGGGTGTTAACTATGGCTACACCTTC; CDR3 protein: CASSPSVLGVNYGYTF
D gene: TRBD1; V gene: TRBV2; clone size: few; J gene: TRBJ1-6; CDR3 DNA: TGTGCCAGCAACCTGGACAGGGCTAATTCACCCCTCCACTTT; CDR3 protein: CASNLDRANSPLHF
D gene: TRBD2; V gene: TRBV9; clone size: .; J gene: TRBJ2-5; CDR3 DNA: TGTGCCAGCAGCCCCCGGACTAGTGGTACGGAGACCCAGTACTTC; CDR3 protein: CASSPRTSGTETQYF
D gene: .; V gene: TRBV19; clone size: .; J gene: TRBJ2-3; CDR3 DNA: TGTGCCAGTAGATCGGGACGCTCCAGCACAGATACGCAGTATTTT; CDR3 protein: CASRSGRSSTDTQYF
D gene: TRBD1; V gene: TRBV7-6; clone size: .; J gene: TRBJ1-5; CDR3 DNA: TGTGCCAGCAGCTTAGAGGACAGGCAGCCCCAGCATTTT; CDR3 protein: CASSLEDRQPQHF